The subject of this entry is one T cell receptor (beta chain). Generated by immunoSEQ multiplex PCR, the TCRdb table keeps only in-frame clones and is missing some. This sample carries about 350,000 clones, roughly 89% of them seen once, and the ten largest clones take 3% to 4.5%. The Seattle patients joined while their infection was active and were tracked longitudinally afterward. This specimen belongs to a study of blood T cell repertoires in COVID-19. V gave up 4 bases and J gave up 4 bases, with 17 bases separating them. Germline CDR1 and CDR2: SGHNT and YYREEE (reference sequence). This CDR3 is 15 amino acids long.

This receptor was identified in an older woman with COVID-19, enrolled during active disease. This chain links TRBV5-4 with TRBJ1-1; D is perhaps TRBD1 (6 bases). The sample consisted of peripheral blood. CDR3 coding DNA: TGTGCCAGCAGCCGTGGGGGCGGGCGCGGCACTGAAGCTTTCTTT. Protein: CASSRGGGRGTEAFF.